What follows describes a single T cell receptor beta chain. The V gene's germline CDR1 is SQVTM and CDR2 ANQGSEA. V was clipped by 7 bases and J by 6 bases; unmatched bases: 4. The CDR3 runs to 12 residues. The sample belongs to a study of blood T cell repertoires in COVID-19. Original handling: From reference gene primer amplification, estimates of nucleated cell counts were derived. Repertoires were generated with immunoSEQ multiplex PCR, while TCRdb's copy carries only in-frame clones and drops some. The DNA gave D and trimming, while V, J and clone size come from that table. The sample consists of some 190,000 clones, roughly 88% of them appearing once.

This receptor was obtained from a man older than 75 with COVID-19, enrolled during active disease. V usage is TRBV29-1 and J usage is TRBJ2-1, with TRBD1 matching 9 bases. The sequencing sample was made of peripheral blood. CDR3 in amino acids: CSAETGGNEQFF. In nucleotides, the CDR3 is TGCAGCGCTGAGACAGGGGGCAATGAGCAGTTCTTC.